The rows below give T cell receptor beta chains drawn from one sample of a study. Each CDR3 protein gets one entry after TCRdb re-called the 5' RACE reads with MiXCR. The data contain fewer than 50,000 distinct CDR3 sequences, about a fifth of them singletons. Material: Tregs sorted from a lymph node. The receptors were gathered from a female donor with breast cancer. Each CDR3 is given with its conserved first and last residue.

cdr3_aa j_call v_call
CATGSSYNEQFF TRBJ2-1 TRBV24-1
CSARTPRRGNEQFF TRBJ2-1 TRBV20-1
CASSPPKRLAGTQETQYF TRBJ2-5 TRBV7-9
CATTTPGERTDTQYF TRBJ2-3 TRBV27
CASSLGGKGQYF TRBJ2-4 TRBV11-2
CASSYSTFEDTQYF TRBJ2-3 TRBV6-5
CASSQAPGRGAFF TRBJ1-1 TRBV4-1
CASSLVPAGVETQYF TRBJ2-5 TRBV7-2
CASSPLTGGGGYTF TRBJ1-2 TRBV5-1
CSVEDGGNIQYF TRBJ2-4 TRBV29-1
CASSPARVSGDTQYF TRBJ2-3 TRBV5-1
CASSHQGTHEQYF TRBJ2-7 TRBV4-2
CASSQGDDEQYF TRBJ2-7 TRBV4-1
CASSPGPFPYEQYF TRBJ2-7 TRBV5-1
CSVPFRGGYTF TRBJ1-2 TRBV29-1
CASSRQGTSYEQYF TRBJ2-7 TRBV5-1
CASSLEASWGPNTGELFF TRBJ2-2 TRBV7-3
CSARENSGAPSSYNEQFF TRBJ2-1 TRBV20-1
CASSLQGAFF TRBJ1-1 TRBV13
CASSQVWEAYNEQFF TRBJ2-1 TRBV4-3
CSANSGSSYEQYF TRBJ2-7 TRBV20-1
CASSLESRQRETQYF TRBJ2-5 TRBV7-3
CATETGNTGELFF TRBJ2-2 TRBV28
CSVLSLSRRGGGEQFF TRBJ2-1 TRBV29-1
CASSPGAGGRSYEQYF TRBJ2-7 TRBV9
CASSLTEHSSGYGRNIQYF TRBJ2-4 TRBV4-2
CASSTSGSSYNEQFF TRBJ2-1 TRBV9
CATNFGRGAYEQYF TRBJ2-7 TRBV27
CSAPTGPNQPQHF TRBJ1-5 TRBV20-1
CATSFWTGSNQPQHF TRBJ1-5 TRBV15
CASSPPRAGAFTGELFF TRBJ2-2 TRBV9
CASSLPLSNQPQHF TRBJ1-5 TRBV14
CASSLEGAYNSPLHF TRBJ1-6 TRBV5-6
CASMKRGADTEAFF TRBJ1-1 TRBV5-1
CASSLSSGRKNEQFF TRBJ2-1 TRBV7-2
CASSETSSAGDTQYF TRBJ2-3 TRBV25-1
CASSFRQGRVPGELFF TRBJ2-2 TRBV5-1
CASRKGTGGYEQYF TRBJ2-7 TRBV6-5
CSAGTGDRETQYF TRBJ2-5 TRBV29-1
CASSLAGTEDTQYF TRBJ2-3 TRBV28
CASSVGGQGAGELFF TRBJ2-2 TRBV9